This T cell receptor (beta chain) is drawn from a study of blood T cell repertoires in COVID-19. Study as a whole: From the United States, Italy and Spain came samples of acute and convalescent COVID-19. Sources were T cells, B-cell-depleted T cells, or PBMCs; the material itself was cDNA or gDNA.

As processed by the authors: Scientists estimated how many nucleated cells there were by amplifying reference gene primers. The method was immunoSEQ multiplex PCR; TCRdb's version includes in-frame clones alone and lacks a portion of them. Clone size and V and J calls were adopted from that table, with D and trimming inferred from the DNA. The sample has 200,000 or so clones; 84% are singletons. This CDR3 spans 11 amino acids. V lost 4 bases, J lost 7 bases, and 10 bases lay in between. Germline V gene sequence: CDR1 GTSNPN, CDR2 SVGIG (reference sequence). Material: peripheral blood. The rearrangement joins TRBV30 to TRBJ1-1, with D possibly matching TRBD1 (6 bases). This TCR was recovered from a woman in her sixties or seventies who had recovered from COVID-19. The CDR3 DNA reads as TGTGCCTGGATAGGGGGGGTTGAAGCTTTCTTT. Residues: CAWIGGVEAFF.